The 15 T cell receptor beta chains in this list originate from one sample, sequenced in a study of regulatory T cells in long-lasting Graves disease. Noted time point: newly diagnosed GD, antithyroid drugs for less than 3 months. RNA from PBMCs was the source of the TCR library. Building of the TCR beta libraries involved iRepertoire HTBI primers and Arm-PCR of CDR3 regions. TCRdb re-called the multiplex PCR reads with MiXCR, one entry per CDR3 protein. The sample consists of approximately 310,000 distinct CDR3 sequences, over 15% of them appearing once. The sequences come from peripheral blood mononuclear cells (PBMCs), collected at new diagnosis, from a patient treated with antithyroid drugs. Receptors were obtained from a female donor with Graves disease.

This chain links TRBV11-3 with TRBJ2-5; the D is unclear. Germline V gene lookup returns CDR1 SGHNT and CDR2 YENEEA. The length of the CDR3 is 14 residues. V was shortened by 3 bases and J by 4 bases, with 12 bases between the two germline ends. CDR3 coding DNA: TGTGCCAGCAGCTTGGATCGAGTCGGAGAGACCCAGTACTTC. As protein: CASSLDRVGETQYF.

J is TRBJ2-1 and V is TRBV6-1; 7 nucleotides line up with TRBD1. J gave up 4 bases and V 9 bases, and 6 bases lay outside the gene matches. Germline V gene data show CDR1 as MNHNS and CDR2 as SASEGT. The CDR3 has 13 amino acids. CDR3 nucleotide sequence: TGTGCCAGTATGGGGACAGTATACAATGAGCAGTTCTTC. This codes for CASMGTVYNEQFF.

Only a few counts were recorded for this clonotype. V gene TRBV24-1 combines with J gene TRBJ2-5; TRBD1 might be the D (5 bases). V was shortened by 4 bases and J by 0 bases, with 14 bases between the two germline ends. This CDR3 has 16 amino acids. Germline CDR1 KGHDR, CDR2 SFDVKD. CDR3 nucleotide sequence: TGTGCCACCAGTGACCGCAGGGTTAGATACCAAGAGACCCAGTACTTC. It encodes CATSDRRVRYQETQYF.

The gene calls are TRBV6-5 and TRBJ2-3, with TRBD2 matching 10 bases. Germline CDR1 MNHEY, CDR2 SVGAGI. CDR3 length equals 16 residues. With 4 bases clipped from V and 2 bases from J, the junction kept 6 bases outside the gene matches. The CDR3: CASSSLAGDYTDTQYF. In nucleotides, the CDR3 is TGTGCCAGCAGTTCCCTAGCGGGAGACTACACAGATACGCAGTATTTT.

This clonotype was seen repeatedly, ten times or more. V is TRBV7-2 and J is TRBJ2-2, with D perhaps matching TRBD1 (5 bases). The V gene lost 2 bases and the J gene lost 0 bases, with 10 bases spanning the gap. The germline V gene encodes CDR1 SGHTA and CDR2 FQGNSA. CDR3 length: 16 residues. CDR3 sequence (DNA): TGTGCCAGCAGCTTAAACGGCAGGGCGAACACCGGGGAGCTGTTTTTT. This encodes CASSLNGRANTGELFF.

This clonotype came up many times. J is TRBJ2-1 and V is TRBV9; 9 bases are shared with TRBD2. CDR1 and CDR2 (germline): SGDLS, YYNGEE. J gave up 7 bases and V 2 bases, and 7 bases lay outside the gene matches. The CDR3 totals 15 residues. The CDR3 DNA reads TGTGCCAGCAGCGTGCGGGAGGGTACACGAAATGAGCAGTTCTTC. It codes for CASSVREGTRNEQFF.

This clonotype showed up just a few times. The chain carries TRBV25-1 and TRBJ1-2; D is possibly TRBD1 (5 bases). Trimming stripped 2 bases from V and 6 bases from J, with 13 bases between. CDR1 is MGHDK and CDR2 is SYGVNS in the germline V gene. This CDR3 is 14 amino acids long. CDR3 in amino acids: CASSEIGTRHGYTF. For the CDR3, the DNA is TGTGCCAGCAGTGAAATCGGGACTCGGCATGGCTACACCTTC.

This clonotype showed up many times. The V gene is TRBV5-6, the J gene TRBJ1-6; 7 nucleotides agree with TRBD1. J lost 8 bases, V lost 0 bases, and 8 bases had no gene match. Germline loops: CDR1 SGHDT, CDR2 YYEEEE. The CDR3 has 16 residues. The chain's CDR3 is CASSLARGLIDSPLHF. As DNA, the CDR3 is TGTGCCAGCAGCTTGGCGAGGGGGCTCATCGATTCACCCCTCCACTTT.

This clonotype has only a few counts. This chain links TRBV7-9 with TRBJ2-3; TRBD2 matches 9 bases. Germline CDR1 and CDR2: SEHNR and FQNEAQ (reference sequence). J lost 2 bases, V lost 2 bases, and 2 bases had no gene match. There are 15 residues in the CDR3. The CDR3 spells CASSLTSGYTDTQYF. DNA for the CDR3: TGTGCCAGCAGCTTAACTAGCGGGTACACAGATACGCAGTATTTT.

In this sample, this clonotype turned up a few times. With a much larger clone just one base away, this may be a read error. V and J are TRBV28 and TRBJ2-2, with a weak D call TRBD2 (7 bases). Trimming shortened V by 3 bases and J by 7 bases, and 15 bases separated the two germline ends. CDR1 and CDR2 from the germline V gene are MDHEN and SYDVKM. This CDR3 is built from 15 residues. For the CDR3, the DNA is TGTGCCAGCAGTTTTAGACGGGGGGCCGACGGGGAGCTGTTTTTT. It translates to CASSFRRGADGELFF.

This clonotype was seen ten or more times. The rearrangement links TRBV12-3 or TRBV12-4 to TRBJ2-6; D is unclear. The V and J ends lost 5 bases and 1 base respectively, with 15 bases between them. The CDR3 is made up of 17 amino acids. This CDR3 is CASSPSEWESGANVLTF. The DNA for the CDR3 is TGTGCCAGCAGTCCCTCAGAATGGGAATCTGGGGCCAACGTCCTGACTTTC.

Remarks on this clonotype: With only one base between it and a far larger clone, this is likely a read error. The CDR3 sequence is CASSSDRTGAQETQFF. CDR3 nucleotides: TGTGCCAGCAGTTCAGACCGGACAGGGGCCCAAGAGACCCAGTTCTTC. The V gene is TRBV7-9, the J gene TRBJ2-1, with TRBD1 matching 9 bases. V was clipped by 6 bases and J by 13 bases; unmatched bases: 19. This CDR3 is 16 amino acids long. CDR1 SEHNR and CDR2 FQNEAQ come from the germline V gene (reference sequence).

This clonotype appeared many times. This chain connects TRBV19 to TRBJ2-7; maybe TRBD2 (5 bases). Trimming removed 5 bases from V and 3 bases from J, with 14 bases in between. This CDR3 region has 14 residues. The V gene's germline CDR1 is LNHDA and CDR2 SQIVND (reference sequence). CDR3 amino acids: CASSYSHAGYEQYF. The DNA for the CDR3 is TGTGCCAGTAGTTATTCCCACGCGGGCTACGAGCAGTACTTC.

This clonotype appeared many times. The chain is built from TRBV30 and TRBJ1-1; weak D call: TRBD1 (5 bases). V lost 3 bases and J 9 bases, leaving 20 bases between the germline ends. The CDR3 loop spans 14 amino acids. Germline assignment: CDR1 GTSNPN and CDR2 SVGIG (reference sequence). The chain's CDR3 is CAWRRGLDTRKAFF. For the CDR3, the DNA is TGTGCCTGGAGAAGAGGTCTGGACACTCGCAAAGCTTTCTTT. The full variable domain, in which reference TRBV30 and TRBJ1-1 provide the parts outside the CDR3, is SQTIHQWPATLVQPVGSPLSLECTVEGTSNPNLYWYRQAAGRGLQLLFYSVGIGQISSEVPQNLSASRPQDRQFILSSKKLLLSDSGFYLCAWRRGLDTRKAFFGQGTRLTVV.

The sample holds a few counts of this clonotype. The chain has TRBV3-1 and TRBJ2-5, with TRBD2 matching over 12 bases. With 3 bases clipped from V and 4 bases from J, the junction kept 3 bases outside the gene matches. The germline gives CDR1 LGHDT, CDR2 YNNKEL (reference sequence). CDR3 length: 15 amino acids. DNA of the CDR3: TGTGCCAGCAGCCATATACTAGCGGGAGGAGAGACCCAGTACTTC. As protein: CASSHILAGGETQYF.